This passage covers 25 T cell receptor beta chains from one sample sequenced in a study of beta chain features in type 1 diabetes. TCRB transcripts that were expressed got sequenced, as all of the isolated RNA had been reverse transcribed. Generated by immunoSEQ multiplex PCR, the TCRdb table keeps only in-frame clones and is missing some. The sample holds 130,000 or so clones, around a tenth seen once. The sample consisted of central memory CD4+ T cells from blood. Receptors were obtained from a man younger than 35 in good health.

This clone was recorded a few times. The V gene is TRBV6-6, the J gene TRBJ1-5, with D maybe TRBD1 (6 bases). The CDR3 sequence is 15 residues long. Germline loops: CDR1 MNHNY, CDR2 SVGAGI (reference sequence). V dropped 5 bases and J dropped 6 bases, with 17 bases sitting between them. The CDR3 nucleotides read TGTGCCAGCAGTATCGGACAGTTTCAGGGTCAGCCCCAGCATTTT. This sequence encodes CASSIGQFQGQPQHF.

This clone turned up a few times. The rearrangement uses TRBV9 and TRBJ1-6; 8 bases are a match to TRBD1. The junction had 4 bases not matched to a gene; V was cut back by 3 bases and J by 8 bases. This CDR3 has 14 amino acids. Looked up from germline, CDR1 is SGDLS and CDR2 is YYNGEE. The CDR3: CASSAGQGDSPLHF. CDR3 DNA: TGTGCCAGCAGCGCCGGACAGGGTGATTCACCCCTCCACTTT.

This chain joins TRBV4-3 and TRBJ2-3; a weak D match, TRBD1 (5 bases). Germline assignment: CDR1 LGHNA and CDR2 YSLEER. Trimming left V 6 bases short and J 2 bases short, with 15 bases between. The CDR3 spans 15 residues. Written as DNA, the CDR3 is TGCGCCAGCAGTCAACGAGGACACGTCACAGATACGCAGTATTTT. It specifies CASSQRGHVTDTQYF.

This clone has a handful of counts. The chain combines TRBV5-1 with TRBJ2-1, with D tentatively TRBD2 (7 bases). Germline V lookup: CDR1 SGHRS, CDR2 YFSETQ. The length of the CDR3 is 14 residues. The ends were cut back, 4 bases at V and 9 bases at J, with 17 bases in the middle. This CDR3 reads CASSQTGGALEQFF. In nucleotides, the CDR3 is TGCGCCAGCAGCCAGACTGGGGGGGCGCTTGAGCAGTTCTTC.

The V call is TRBV6-6, the J call TRBJ1-5, with TRBD1 as a possible D gene (6 bases). Germline loops: CDR1 MNHNY, CDR2 SVGAGI (reference sequence). The CDR3 has 13 residues. Trimming removed 5 bases at V and 9 bases at J, with 14 bases between. CDR3 residues: CASSQGQQAPQHF. CDR3 DNA sequence: TGTGCCAGCAGTCAGGGGCAACAGGCGCCCCAGCATTTT.

This chain connects TRBV27 to TRBJ2-2; tentative D call: TRBD1 (6 bases). Trimming pared 4 bases from V and 7 bases from J, leaving 13 bases between. This CDR3 spans 14 amino acids. The germline gives CDR1 MNHEY, CDR2 SMNVEV (reference sequence). The CDR3 is CASSYNRVGGELFF. The CDR3 coding sequence is TGTGCCAGCAGTTACAACAGGGTCGGCGGGGAGCTGTTTTTT.

This clone was detected only a few times. The rearrangement joins TRBV7-6 to TRBJ2-2; 8 nucleotides match TRBD2. The CDR3 sequence is 17 residues long. CDR1 SGHVS and CDR2 FNYEAQ come from the germline V gene. V lost 3 bases to trimming and J lost 5 bases; unmatched junction nucleotides: 11. CDR3 residues: CASSFPGGSGVTGELFF. As DNA, the CDR3 is TGTGCCAGCAGCTTTCCGGGAGGTAGCGGGGTGACCGGGGAGCTGTTTTTT. The variable domain in full, with the rest retrieved from reference TRBV7-6 and TRBJ2-2, is GAGVSQSPRYKVTKRGQDVALRCDPISGHVSLYWYRQALGQGPEFLTYFNYEAQQDKSGLPNDRFSAERPEGSISTLTIQRTEQRDSAMYRCASSFPGGSGVTGELFFGEGSRLTVL.

The rearrangement joins TRBV28 to TRBJ2-3; TRBD2 matches 10 bases. V trimming: 6 bases; J trimming: 1 base; junction bases outside the gene matches: 4. The germline CDR1 and CDR2 sequences are MDHEN and SYDVKM. This CDR3 is built from 15 residues. The chain's CDR3 is CASSRGTSGTDTQYF. The CDR3 nucleotides are TGTGCCAGCAGCCGCGGGACTAGCGGCACAGATACGCAGTATTTT.

This chain connects TRBV30 to TRBJ1-5; D gene unclear. CDR3 length equals 14 residues. CDR1 is GTSNPN, CDR2 SVGIG, per germline (reference sequence). V was shortened by 5 bases and J by 0 bases, with 11 bases between the two germline ends. The CDR3 sequence: CAWSQSHSNQPQHF. Here the CDR3 DNA reads TGTGCCTGGTCACAGAGCCATAGCAATCAGCCCCAGCATTTT.

This clone was observed a handful of times. This sequence joins TRBV6-5 and TRBJ2-5, with D perhaps TRBD1 (5 bases). CDR3 length equals 14 residues. CDR1 is MNHEY, CDR2 SVGAGI, per germline. V was shortened by 6 bases and J by 1 base, with 12 bases between the two germline ends. CDR3 amino acids: CASRGVDSQETQYF. The CDR3 DNA reads as TGTGCCAGCAGGGGTGTAGACAGCCAAGAGACCCAGTACTTC.

This clone was observed a handful of times. The chain carries TRBV11-2 and TRBJ2-7; weak D call: TRBD1 (5 bases). The V end lost 5 bases, the J end lost 3 bases, and 11 bases lay between the germline ends. Germline CDR1 is SGHAT and CDR2 is FQNNGV. The length of the CDR3 is 13 residues. In DNA form, the CDR3 reads TGTGCCAGCAGCCCCTCGGACAACTACGAGCAGTACTTC. The encoded protein is CASSPSDNYEQYF.

This sequence joins TRBV11-2 and TRBJ2-1; 9 bases match TRBD2. Trimming took 3 bases from V and 4 from J; bases not matched to a gene: 4. The CDR3 extends over 15 amino acids. Germline values: CDR1 SGHAT, CDR2 FQNNGV. The CDR3 nucleotides read TGTGCCAGCAGCTTGATAGCGGGGGCATACAATGAGCAGTTCTTC. Translating gives CASSLIAGAYNEQFF. Complete variable domain (other parts from reference TRBV11-2 and TRBJ2-1): EAGVAQSPRYKIIEKRQSVAFWCNPISGHATLYWYQQILGQGPKLLIQFQNNGVVDDSQLPKDRFSAERLKGVDSTLKIQPAKLEDSAVYLCASSLIAGAYNEQFFGPGTRLTVL.

J is TRBJ1-4 and V is TRBV6-6; D is ambiguous. Trimming pared 6 bases from V and 7 bases from J, leaving 15 bases between. The CDR3 length is 14 residues. Per the germline V gene, CDR1 is MNHNY and CDR2 is SVGAGI (reference sequence). The CDR3 region has the DNA TGTGCCAGCAGCCTAGGGAGGTCGAGTGAAAAACTGTTTTTT. Protein: CASSLGRSSEKLFF.

Remarks on this clone: This could be a read error, since a much larger clone is one nucleotide away. The gene calls are TRBV7-9 and TRBJ2-5; D unresolved. This CDR3 contains 12 residues. CDR1 and CDR2 from the germline V gene are SEHNR and FQNEAQ (reference sequence). Trimming shortened V by 5 bases and J by 0 bases, and 4 bases separated the two germline ends. The CDR3, as DNA: TGTGCCAGCAGCCCGTACCAAGAGACCCAGTACTTC. Protein: CASSPYQETQYF.

This clone has ten or more counts. V is TRBV28 and J is TRBJ2-5, with D perhaps TRBD1 (6 bases). V lost 6 bases and J 4 bases, leaving 15 bases between the germline ends. Germline CDR1 and CDR2: MDHEN and SYDVKM. The CDR3 is 14 amino acids. The CDR3 here is CASSETGQGETQYF. CDR3 nucleotides: TGTGCCAGCAGCGAAACAGGGCAAGGAGAGACCCAGTACTTC. The variable domain in full, with the rest retrieved from reference TRBV28 and TRBJ2-5, is DVKVTQSSRYLVKRTGEKVFLECVQDMDHENMFWYRQDPGLGLRLIYFSYDVKMKEKGDIPEGYSVSREKKERFSLILESASTNQTSMYLCASSETGQGETQYFGPGTRLLVL.

This clone occurred a few times. The V and J genes are TRBV7-9 and TRBJ2-7, with 7 bases matching TRBD2. CDR1 and CDR2 from the germline V gene are SEHNR and FQNEAQ (reference sequence). The CDR3 runs 14 residues. V lost 0 bases, J lost 4 bases, and 3 bases stayed unmatched. The CDR3 sequence: CASSLALGGYEQYF. The CDR3 DNA follows: TGTGCCAGCAGCTTAGCGTTGGGGGGGTACGAGCAGTACTTC.

The CDR3 here is CASGLSSGGTNYGYTF. The DNA for the CDR3 is TGTGCTAGTGGTTTGTCATCCGGGGGGACCAACTATGGCTACACCTTC. The chain employs TRBV12-5 and TRBJ1-2; D is possibly TRBD1 (5 bases). This CDR3 spans 16 amino acids. V was trimmed by 2 bases and J by 2 bases, leaving 15 bases between them. Looked up from germline, CDR1 is LGHNT and CDR2 is FRNRAP.

This clone was observed a few times. V and J are TRBV27 and TRBJ1-2; D might be TRBD1 (6 bases). The germline gives CDR1 MNHEY, CDR2 SMNVEV (reference sequence). The CDR3 is made up of 15 amino acids. V was cut by 3 bases and J by 8 bases, with 19 bases left in between. The CDR3 loop is CASSLRPGGPWGYTF. The CDR3 bases are TGTGCCAGCAGTTTGAGGCCCGGGGGGCCATGGGGCTACACCTTC.

The table lists this clone with a few counts. The chain combines TRBV2 with TRBJ2-2; 8 bases match TRBD2. Germline CDR1 SNHLY, CDR2 FYNNEI. With V trimmed by 6 bases and J by 0 bases, 3 bases remained unmatched. CDR3 length: 15 amino acids. CDR3 region: CASSLAGANTGELFF. CDR3 in DNA: TGTGCCAGCAGCCTAGCGGGTGCGAACACCGGGGAGCTGTTTTTT.

This clone was recorded a few times. V usage is TRBV5-4 and J usage is TRBJ2-5; tentative D call: TRBD2 (6 bases). The V end was cut by 5 bases, the J end by 4 bases, with 15 bases between. CDR1 and CDR2 (germline): SGHNT, YYREEE (reference sequence). The CDR3 covers 14 residues. The CDR3 here is CASSRGTEVETQYF. In DNA form, the CDR3 reads TGTGCCAGCAGTCGGGGGACCGAGGTAGAGACCCAGTACTTC.

This clone was detected once. The chain couples TRBV11-3 to TRBJ1-5; 9 bases map to TRBD1. Looked up from germline, CDR1 is SGHNT and CDR2 is YENEEA. The CDR3 covers 14 residues. Trimming at V came to 5 bases and at J to 11 bases, leaving 10 bases not matched to a gene. The CDR3 protein is CASSLGQGTLAQHF. The CDR3, as DNA: TGTGCCAGCAGCCTCGGACAGGGGACACTCGCCCAGCATTTT.

With regard to this clone: This sample also contains other DNA sequences that code for the same CDR3. The rearrangement links TRBV5-1 to TRBJ2-7; D is possibly TRBD1 (5 bases). From germline, CDR1 is SGHRS and CDR2 YFSETQ. The V end lost 0 bases, the J end lost 2 bases, and 9 bases lay between the germline ends. The length of the CDR3 is 14 residues. The DNA for the CDR3 is TGCGCCAGCAGCTTGGTCCCAGGGACCTACGAGCAGTACTTC. Translating it yields CASSLVPGTYEQYF.

The chain joins TRBV27 to TRBJ2-2, with TRBD1 matching 8 bases. J was trimmed by 3 bases and V by 6 bases; bases with no gene match: 6. The germline gives CDR1 MNHEY, CDR2 SMNVEV (reference sequence). This CDR3 has 15 residues. CDR3 nucleotides: TGTGCCAGCAGAGACCAGGGGGCCCACACCGGGGAGCTGTTTTTT. Amino acid sequence: CASRDQGAHTGELFF.

This clone was recorded a few times. The rearrangement uses TRBV4-1 and TRBJ1-2; 9 nucleotides align to TRBD1. With V trimmed by 1 base and J by 7 bases, 7 bases remained unmatched. The CDR3 is made up of 15 amino acids. Germline CDR1 reads MGHRA; CDR2 reads YSYEKL. The CDR3, as DNA: TGCGCCAGCAGCCAAGGCGGGAGGACAGGGGTTGGCTACACCTTC. Translating gives CASSQGGRTGVGYTF.

This clone was recorded many times. The V call is TRBV4-2, the J call TRBJ1-1; the D gene is possibly TRBD1 (5 bases). Between the trimmed V and J ends, which lost 3 bases and 1 base, there was a span of 6 bases. Per the germline V gene, CDR1 is LGHNA and CDR2 is YNFKEQ. There are 13 residues in the CDR3. CDR3 in DNA: TGTGCCAGCAGCCAGGGGCAGAACACTGAAGCTTTCTTT. It yields the protein CASSQGQNTEAFF.